This T cell receptor beta chain was captured in a study of identical twins. General observations from the study: Researchers reported weaker excess twin sharing in beta out-of-frame sequences. Clonotypes of the beta chain that were abundant in cord blood carried fewer insertions (memory repertoires showed none).

Unique molecular identifiers were in the cDNA, with template-switch universal primer binding. MiXCR, applied by TCRdb to the 5' RACE reads, yields one record per CDR3 protein. The sample lists more than 1.5 million distinct CDR3 sequences, roughly 35% occurring once. Comments on this clonotype: Its antigen is not identified.

The trim removed 1 base at V and 8 bases at J, leaving 7 bases unmatched. The CDR3 spans 14 residues. Germline V gene sequence: CDR1 MGHDK, CDR2 SYGVNS. This chain joins TRBV25-1 and TRBJ1-2; TRBD1 aligns across 7 bases. Sequenced sample: cord blood. The TCR comes from a newborn girl in good health. The CDR3: CASSELTGTEGYTF. The CDR3 region has the DNA TGTGCCAGCAGTGAATTAACCGGGACAGAAGGCTACACCTTC.